What follows are 18 T cell receptor beta chains derived from one specimen sequenced in a study of metastatic and nonmetastatic thyroid tumors. Among the patients, none had received any treatment before thyroid surgery. MiXCR reprocessed the PCR reads for TCRdb. This table holds 20,000 to 25,000 clones, roughly 36% found once. Specimen: blood. The receptors come from a male donor with papillary thyroid cancer or a benign thyroid nodule (not recorded which). Some clones in this sample may be carry-over from other donors' samples.

The J gene is TRBJ1-2, the V gene TRBV4-2, with D tentatively TRBD1 (5 bases). Germline CDR1 LGHNA, CDR2 YNFKEQ. V was pared by 1 base and J by 5 bases, with 11 bases between. The CDR3 is 14 residues long. The CDR3 is CASSQGRRDYGYTF. The CDR3 nucleotides read TGTGCCAGCAGCCAAGGGCGCAGGGATTATGGCTACACCTTC.

This clone is deemed large. This chain links TRBV7-9 with TRBJ2-1; TRBD2 matches at 7 bases. Trimming took 4 bases from V and 1 from J; bases not matched to a gene: 7. Germline V gene sequence: CDR1 SEHNR, CDR2 FQNEAQ (reference sequence). The CDR3 sequence is 16 residues long. The chain's CDR3 is CASSSTSLRSYNEQFF. The CDR3 coding sequence is TGTGCCAGCAGCTCGACTAGCCTTAGATCCTACAATGAGCAGTTCTTC.

This clone was counted ten times or more. This chain uses TRBV19 with TRBJ2-3; D remains ambiguous. Germline V gives CDR1 LNHDA, CDR2 SQIVND (reference sequence). V was clipped by 5 bases and J by 0 bases, with 9 bases between them. The CDR3 contains 14 residues. The chain's CDR3 is CASSATPSTDTQYF. The CDR3 nucleotides are TGTGCCAGTAGTGCCACACCTAGCACAGATACGCAGTATTTT.

The chain carries TRBV20-1 and TRBJ2-4; TRBD1 might be the D (6 bases). V lost 0 bases to trimming and J lost 7 bases, with 13 bases between them. Germline loops: CDR1 DFQATT, CDR2 SNEGSKA (reference sequence). This CDR3 is built from 14 residues. CDR3 protein: CSARDNRVGNIQYF. The CDR3 DNA reads TGCAGTGCTAGAGATAACAGGGTTGGGAACATTCAGTACTTC.

This clone was detected only a few times. The genes are TRBV6-5 and TRBJ2-5; 8 positions agree with TRBD2. The CDR3 contains 15 residues. V dropped 2 bases and J dropped 4; count of bases not matched to a gene: 6. Per germline, CDR1 MNHEY and CDR2 SVGAGI. The CDR3 coding sequence is TGTGCCAGCAGTTACGAGCGGGGGAGGGCAGAGACCCAGTACTTC. Its protein product is CASSYERGRAETQYF.

In this sample, this clone turned up many times. This chain joins TRBV19 and TRBJ2-1; TRBD2 matches 10 bases. Losses at the gene ends were 5 bases for V and 6 bases for J; bases not matched to a gene: 7. The CDR3 spans 15 residues. The germline CDR1 and CDR2 sequences are LNHDA and SQIVND (reference sequence). The CDR3 coding sequence is TGTGCCAGTAGTCGTCTAGCGGGAGTTTCCAATGAGCAGTTCTTC. Residues: CASSRLAGVSNEQFF.

This clone was detected only once. The gene calls are TRBV30 and TRBJ1-6; 8 positions match TRBD1. Germline V gives CDR1 GTSNPN, CDR2 SVGIG (reference sequence). Unmatched junction bases numbered 7, after V lost 2 bases and J lost 4 bases. This CDR3 contains 16 residues. DNA of the CDR3: TGTGCCTGGAGTAAATTGGGACAGGAGTATAATTCACCCCTCCACTTT. Translation: CAWSKLGQEYNSPLHF.

This clone was detected only a few times. V and J are TRBV12-3 or TRBV12-4 and TRBJ2-1, with TRBD2 matching 13 bases. The trim removed 4 bases at V and 7 bases at J, leaving 7 bases unmatched. The CDR3 loop spans 16 amino acids. The CDR3 nucleotides read TGTGCCAGCAGTTATCGGACTAGCGGGAGAGGTAATGAGCAGTTCTTC. Amino acids: CASSYRTSGRGNEQFF.

This clone is termed medium-sized. This chain uses TRBV20-1 with TRBJ1-6, with D uncertain. The CDR3 is made up of 14 amino acids. The ends were cut back, 3 bases at V and 7 bases at J, with 13 bases in the middle. From germline, CDR1 is DFQATT and CDR2 SNEGSKA (reference sequence). The CDR3 DNA is TGCAGTGCTAGCAGTACCCCGGGAAATTCACCCCTCCACTTT. Translated: CSASSTPGNSPLHF.

The chain carries TRBV5-1 and TRBJ1-3; 8 nucleotides align to TRBD1. This CDR3 is 15 amino acids long. CDR1 and CDR2 (germline): SGHRS, YFSETQ. The V and J ends lost 4 bases and 2 bases, in that order; junction bases with no gene match: 5. CDR3: CASSTDRGPGNTIYF. As DNA, the CDR3 is TGCGCCAGCAGCACAGACAGGGGACCTGGAAACACCATATATTTT.

The chain uses TRBV30 and TRBJ2-5; possibly TRBD2 for D (5 bases). Germline values: CDR1 GTSNPN, CDR2 SVGIG (reference sequence). With 1 base removed from V and 0 bases from J, the gap between germline ends came to 12 bases. The CDR3 runs 15 residues. The CDR3 DNA follows: TGTGCCTGGAGTGACGCGGACTGGTACCAAGAGACCCAGTACTTC. Translating gives CAWSDADWYQETQYF.

The chain uses TRBV7-9 and TRBJ1-1; the match to TRBD1 covers 9 bases. V lost 1 base to trimming and J lost 9 bases; unmatched junction nucleotides: 9. The CDR3 runs to 15 residues. CDR1 and CDR2 (germline): SEHNR, FQNEAQ (reference sequence). The CDR3 sequence is CASSLEGQGKFQAFF. CDR3 sequence (DNA): TGTGCCAGCAGCTTAGAAGGACAGGGGAAGTTTCAAGCTTTCTTT.

This clone is termed medium-sized (0.01 to 0.1%). The V call is TRBV20-1, the J call TRBJ2-1, with TRBD2 matching over 9 bases. The CDR3 covers 16 residues. The germline gives CDR1 DFQATT, CDR2 SNEGSKA (reference sequence). V trimming: 5 bases; J trimming: 5 bases; junction bases outside the gene matches: 13. The CDR3, as DNA: TGCAGTGCTGGCCCTTTTAGCGGGAGACAGGACAATGAGCAGTTCTTC. It codes for CSAGPFSGRQDNEQFF.

By share, this clone counts as medium-sized. This rearrangement joins TRBV7-2 to TRBJ2-3, with 15 bases identical to TRBD2. The junction had 8 bases not matched to a gene; V was cut back by 1 base and J by 3 bases. The CDR3 loop spans 19 amino acids. Germline lookup yields CDR1 SGHTA and CDR2 FQGNSA. Here the CDR3 reads CASSLGGGLAGGRTDTQYF. The CDR3 DNA sequence: TGTGCCAGCAGCTTAGGTGGGGGACTAGCGGGAGGACGAACAGATACGCAGTATTTT.

The chain recombines TRBV20-1 with TRBJ1-1; tentative D call: TRBD1 (6 bases). Per the germline V gene, CDR1 is DFQATT and CDR2 is SNEGSKA (reference sequence). Between the trimmed V and J ends, which lost 5 bases and 6 bases, there was a span of 16 bases. The CDR3 has 13 amino acids. CDR3 bases: TGCAGTGCTTCAGGGACATTGGGCGCTGAAGCTTTCTTT. Protein sequence: CSASGTLGAEAFF.

This clone has ten or more counts. This rearrangement joins TRBV9 to TRBJ2-2, with D perhaps matching TRBD2 (5 bases). Germline V gene data show CDR1 as SGDLS and CDR2 as YYNGEE. The V end was cut by 1 base, the J end by 4 bases, with 8 bases between. The CDR3 loop spans 14 amino acids. For the CDR3, the DNA is TGTGCCAGCAGCGTAAGAAGCGGCACCGGGGAGCTGTTTTTT. Its translation is CASSVRSGTGELFF.

In its sample, this clone was seen many times. This chain's CDR3 is CASSHVPGLTDTQYF. Here the CDR3 DNA reads TGTGCCAGCAGCCATGTCCCGGGACTGACAGATACGCAGTATTTT. The chain combines TRBV6-1 with TRBJ2-3, with D possibly TRBD2 on 6 matching bases. This CDR3 spans 15 amino acids. Germline V gene sequence: CDR1 MNHNS, CDR2 SASEGT. Trimming shortened V by 6 bases and J by 3 bases, and 16 bases separated the two germline ends.

This clone was seen a few times. The chain's CDR3 is CASSLRLAAYEQYF. The CDR3 DNA reads as TGTGCCAGCAGTTTGCGGTTAGCCGCCTACGAGCAGTACTTC. The chain employs TRBV28 and TRBJ2-7; D remains unclear. The germline V gene has CDR1 MDHEN and CDR2 SYDVKM. The length of the CDR3 is 14 residues. V was cut by 3 bases and J by 2 bases, with 11 bases left in between.